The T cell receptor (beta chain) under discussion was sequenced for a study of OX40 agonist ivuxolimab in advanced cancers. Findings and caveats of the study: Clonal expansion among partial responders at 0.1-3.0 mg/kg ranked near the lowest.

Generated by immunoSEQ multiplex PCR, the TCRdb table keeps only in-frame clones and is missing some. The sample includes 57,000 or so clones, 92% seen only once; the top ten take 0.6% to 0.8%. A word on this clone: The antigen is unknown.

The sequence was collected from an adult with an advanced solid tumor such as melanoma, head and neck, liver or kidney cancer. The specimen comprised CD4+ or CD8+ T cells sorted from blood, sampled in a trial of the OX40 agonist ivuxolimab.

The CDR3 here is CASSPDYRGTEAFF. As DNA, the CDR3 is TGCGCCAGCAGCCCGGACTATCGGGGGACTGAAGCTTTCTTT. The chain carries TRBV5-1 and TRBJ1-1, with a weak D call TRBD1 (5 bases). There are 14 residues in the CDR3. Trimming shortened V by 4 bases and J by 5 bases, and 15 bases separated the two germline ends. CDR1 is SGHRS, CDR2 YFSETQ, per germline.